Ten or more counts support the clone carrying this T cell receptor beta chain. Its antigen is not identified. CDR1 LNHDA and CDR2 SQIVND come from the germline V gene (reference sequence). The J segment lost 3 bases and the V segment lost 2 bases, leaving 6 bases of the junction unmatched. The CDR3 totals 16 residues. The source of the sample is a study of spatial heterogeneity in lung cancer. Study-level results: In tumors, expanded intratumoral alpha and beta TCR counts tracked mutation counts. Alpha chains reached an estimated coverage of about 7% of tumor T cells, and beta chains about 14%.

TCRdb ran MiXCR on the 5' RACE reads and lists one entry per CDR3 protein. The table has 18,000 or so distinct CDR3 sequences, around 6% seen once. Regarding time point: sample taken at primary tumor resection. The cohort: around 77 early-stage, untreated non-small cell lung cancer patients. From tumor, nontumor lung or frozen PBMC, whole RNA was taken unsorted for sequencing. The V gene is TRBV19, the J gene TRBJ2-1; 8 bases fit TRBD2. The sequence was obtained from a female donor with early-stage non-small cell lung cancer. Sample: lung tumor tissue, taken at surgery. CDR3 sequence: CASSIWKAGGYNEQFF. CDR3 sequence (DNA): TGTGCCAGTAGTATATGGAAGGCGGGAGGCTACAATGAGCAGTTCTTC. Full variable domain (outside the CDR3, taken from reference TRBV19 and TRBJ2-1): DGGITQSPKYLFRKEGQNVTLSCEQNLNHDAMYWYRQDPGQGLRLIYYSQIVNDFQKGDIAEGYSVSREKKESFPLTVTSAQKNPTAFYLCASSIWKAGGYNEQFFGPGTRLTVL.